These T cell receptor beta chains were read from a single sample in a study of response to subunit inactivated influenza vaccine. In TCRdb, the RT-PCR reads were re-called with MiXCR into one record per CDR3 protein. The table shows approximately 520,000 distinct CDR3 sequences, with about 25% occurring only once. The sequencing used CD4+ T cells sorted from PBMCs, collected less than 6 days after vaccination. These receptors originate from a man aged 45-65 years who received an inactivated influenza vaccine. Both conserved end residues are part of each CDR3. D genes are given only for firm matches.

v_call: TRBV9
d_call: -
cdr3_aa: CASSTYPRGGTEAFF

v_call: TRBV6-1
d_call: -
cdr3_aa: CASSGSSPPRGYTF

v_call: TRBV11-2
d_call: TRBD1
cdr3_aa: CATKQGALTGELFF

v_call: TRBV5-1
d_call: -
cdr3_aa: CASSFYNRNSAGELFF

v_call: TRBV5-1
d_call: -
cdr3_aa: CASSLDHSGNTEAFF

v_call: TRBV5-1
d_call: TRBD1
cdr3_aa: CASAGTGIYGYTF

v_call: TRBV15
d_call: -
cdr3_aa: CATSRDLPGSYNEQFF

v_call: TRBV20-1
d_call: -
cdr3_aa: CSARDRLTGLPRGTQYF

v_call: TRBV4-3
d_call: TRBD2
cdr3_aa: CASSRELAPNTGELFF

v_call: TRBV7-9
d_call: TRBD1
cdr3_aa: CASRQQGNEQFF

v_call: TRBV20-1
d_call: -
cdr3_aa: CSASGRINTEAFF

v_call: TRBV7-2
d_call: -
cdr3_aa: CASSYVQGEAFF

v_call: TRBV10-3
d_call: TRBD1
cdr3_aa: CAISEGQGREQYF

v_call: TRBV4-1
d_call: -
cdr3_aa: CASSPRQAPYEQYF

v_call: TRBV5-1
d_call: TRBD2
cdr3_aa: CASSSSRDYPTYEQYF

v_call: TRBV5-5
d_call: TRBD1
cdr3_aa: CASSLFIGTGSDEQYF

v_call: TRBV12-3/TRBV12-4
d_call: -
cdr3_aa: CATDLSGAFF

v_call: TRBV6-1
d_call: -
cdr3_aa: CASSKGGGRADTQYF

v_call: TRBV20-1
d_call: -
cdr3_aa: CSASAGSYNEQFF

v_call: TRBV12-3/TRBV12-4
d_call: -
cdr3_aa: CASSPNLDTGELFF

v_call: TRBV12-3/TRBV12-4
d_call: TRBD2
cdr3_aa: CASQRGPYNEQFF

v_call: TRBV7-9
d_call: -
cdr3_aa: CASSHRTAYNSPLHF

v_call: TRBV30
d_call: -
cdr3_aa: CAYSRGEAFF

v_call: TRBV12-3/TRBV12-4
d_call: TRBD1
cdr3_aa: CASSFGTGYYNEQFF

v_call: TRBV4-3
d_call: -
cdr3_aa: CASSQDTGTTLDTQYF

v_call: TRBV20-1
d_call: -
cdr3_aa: CSLGLLGLRNEQFF

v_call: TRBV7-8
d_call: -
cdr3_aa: CASSLESPTNEQFF

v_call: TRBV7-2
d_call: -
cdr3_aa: CASSLGRREFF

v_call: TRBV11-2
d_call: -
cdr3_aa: CASSWTAYNSPLHF

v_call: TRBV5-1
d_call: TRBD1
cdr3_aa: CASSLDRAAIDTQYF

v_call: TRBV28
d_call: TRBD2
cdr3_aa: CASSPAGGKYNEQFF

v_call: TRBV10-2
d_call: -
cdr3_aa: CASRVLSPYNEQFF

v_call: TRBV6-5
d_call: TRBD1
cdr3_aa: CASSWTGRDLPQHF

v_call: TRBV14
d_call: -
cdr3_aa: CASSQGYGSEQFF

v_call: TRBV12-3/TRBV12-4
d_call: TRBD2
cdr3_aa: CGSSFHPQRGIYNEQFF

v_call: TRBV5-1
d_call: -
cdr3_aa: CASSLAGDIQYF

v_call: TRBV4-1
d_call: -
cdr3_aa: CASSQDQIPGLGEETQYF

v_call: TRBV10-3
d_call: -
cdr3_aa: CATTGPPIGEQFF

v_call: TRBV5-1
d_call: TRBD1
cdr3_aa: CASSWGQGVSAAGEQYF

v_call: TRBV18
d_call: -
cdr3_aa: CASSLMGAPGEQYF

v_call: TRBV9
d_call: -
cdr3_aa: CASSVEVGSEQYF

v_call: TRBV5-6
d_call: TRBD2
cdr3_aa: CASSLGLAASGNNEQFF

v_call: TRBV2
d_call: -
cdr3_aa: CASSEGGSLRTGELFF

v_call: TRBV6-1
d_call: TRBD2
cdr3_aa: CASKPLREGEQFF

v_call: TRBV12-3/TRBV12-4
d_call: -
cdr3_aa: CASSFQLGATYEQYF

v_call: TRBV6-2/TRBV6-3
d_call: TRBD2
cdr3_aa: CASRPGLAGEETQYF

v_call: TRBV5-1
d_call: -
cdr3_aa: CASSLEVGASTDTQYF

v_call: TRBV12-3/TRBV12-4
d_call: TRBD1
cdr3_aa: CASSLDRTYEQYF

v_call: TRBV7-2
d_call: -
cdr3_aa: CASSLVILGNEAFF

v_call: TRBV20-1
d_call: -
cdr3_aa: CSASRERETQYF

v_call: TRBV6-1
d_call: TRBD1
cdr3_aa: CASGTGGSYNSPLHF

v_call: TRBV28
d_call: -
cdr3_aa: CASSKTGRNEQFF